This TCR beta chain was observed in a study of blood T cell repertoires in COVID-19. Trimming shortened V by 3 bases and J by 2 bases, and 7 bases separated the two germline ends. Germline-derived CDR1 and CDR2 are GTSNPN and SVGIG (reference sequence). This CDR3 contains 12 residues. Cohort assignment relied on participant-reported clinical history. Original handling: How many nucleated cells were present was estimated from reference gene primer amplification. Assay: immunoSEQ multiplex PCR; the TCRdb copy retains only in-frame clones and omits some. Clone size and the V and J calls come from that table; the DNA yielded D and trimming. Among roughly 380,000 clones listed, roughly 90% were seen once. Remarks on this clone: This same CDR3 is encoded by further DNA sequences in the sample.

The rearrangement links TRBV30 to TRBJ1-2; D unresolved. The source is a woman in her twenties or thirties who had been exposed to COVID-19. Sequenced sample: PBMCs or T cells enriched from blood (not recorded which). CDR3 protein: CAWRAGNYGYTF. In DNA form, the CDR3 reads TGTGCCTGGAGGGCGGGAAACTATGGCTACACCTTC.